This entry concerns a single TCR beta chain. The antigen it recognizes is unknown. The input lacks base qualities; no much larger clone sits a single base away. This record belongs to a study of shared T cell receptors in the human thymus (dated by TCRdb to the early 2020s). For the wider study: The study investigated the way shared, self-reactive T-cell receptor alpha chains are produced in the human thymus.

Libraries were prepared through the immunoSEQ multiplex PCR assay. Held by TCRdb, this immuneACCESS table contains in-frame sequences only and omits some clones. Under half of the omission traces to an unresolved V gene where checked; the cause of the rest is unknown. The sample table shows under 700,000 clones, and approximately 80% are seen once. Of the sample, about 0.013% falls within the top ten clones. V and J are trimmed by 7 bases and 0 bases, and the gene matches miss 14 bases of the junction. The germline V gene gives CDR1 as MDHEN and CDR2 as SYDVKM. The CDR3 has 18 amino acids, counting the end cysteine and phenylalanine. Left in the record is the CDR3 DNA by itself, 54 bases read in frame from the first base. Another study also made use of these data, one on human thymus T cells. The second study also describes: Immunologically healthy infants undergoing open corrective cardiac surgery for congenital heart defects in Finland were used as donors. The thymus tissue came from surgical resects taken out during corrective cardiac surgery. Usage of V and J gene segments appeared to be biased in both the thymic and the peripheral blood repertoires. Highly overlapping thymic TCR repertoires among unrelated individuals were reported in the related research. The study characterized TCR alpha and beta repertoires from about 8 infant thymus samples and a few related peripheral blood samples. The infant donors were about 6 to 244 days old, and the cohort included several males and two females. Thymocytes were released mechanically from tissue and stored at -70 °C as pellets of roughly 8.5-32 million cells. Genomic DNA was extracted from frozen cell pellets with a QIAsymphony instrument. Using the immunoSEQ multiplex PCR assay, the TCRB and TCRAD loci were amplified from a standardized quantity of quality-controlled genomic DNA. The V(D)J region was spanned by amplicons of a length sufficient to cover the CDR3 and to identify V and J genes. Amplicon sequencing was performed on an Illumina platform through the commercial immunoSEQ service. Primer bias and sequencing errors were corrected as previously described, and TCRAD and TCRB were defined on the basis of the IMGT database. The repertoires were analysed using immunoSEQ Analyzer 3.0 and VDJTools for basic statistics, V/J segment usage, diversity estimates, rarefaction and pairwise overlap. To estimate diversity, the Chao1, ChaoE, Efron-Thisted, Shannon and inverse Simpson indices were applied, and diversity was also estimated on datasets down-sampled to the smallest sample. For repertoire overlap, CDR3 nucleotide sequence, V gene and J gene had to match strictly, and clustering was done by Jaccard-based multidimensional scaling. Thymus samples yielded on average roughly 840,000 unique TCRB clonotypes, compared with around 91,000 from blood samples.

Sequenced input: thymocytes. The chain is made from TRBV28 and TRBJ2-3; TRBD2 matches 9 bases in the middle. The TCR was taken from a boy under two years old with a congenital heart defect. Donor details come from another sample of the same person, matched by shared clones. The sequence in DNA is TGTGCCAGCACTATATCAGCCGGGACTAGCAGAAGCACAGATACGCAGTATTTT. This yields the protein CASTISAGTSRSTDTQYF.